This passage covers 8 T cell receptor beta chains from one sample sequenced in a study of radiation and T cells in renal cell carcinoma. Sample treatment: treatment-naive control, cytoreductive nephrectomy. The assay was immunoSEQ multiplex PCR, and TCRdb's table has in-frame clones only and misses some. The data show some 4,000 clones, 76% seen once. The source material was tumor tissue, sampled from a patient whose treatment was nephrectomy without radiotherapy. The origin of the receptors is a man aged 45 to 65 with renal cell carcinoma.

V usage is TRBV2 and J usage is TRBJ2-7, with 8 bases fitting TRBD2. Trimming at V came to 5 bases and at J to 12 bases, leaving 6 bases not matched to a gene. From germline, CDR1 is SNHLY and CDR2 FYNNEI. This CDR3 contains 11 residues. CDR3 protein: CASSLRLALYF. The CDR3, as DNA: TGTGCCAGCAGTCTCAGACTAGCGTTGTACTTC.

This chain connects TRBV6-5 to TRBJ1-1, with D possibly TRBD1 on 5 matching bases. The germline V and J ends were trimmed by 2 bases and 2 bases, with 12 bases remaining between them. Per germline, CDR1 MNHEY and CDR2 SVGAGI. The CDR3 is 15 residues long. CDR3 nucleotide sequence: TGTGCCAGCAGTTACGGGACTACAGGTAACACTGAAGCTTTCTTT. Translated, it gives CASSYGTTGNTEAFF.

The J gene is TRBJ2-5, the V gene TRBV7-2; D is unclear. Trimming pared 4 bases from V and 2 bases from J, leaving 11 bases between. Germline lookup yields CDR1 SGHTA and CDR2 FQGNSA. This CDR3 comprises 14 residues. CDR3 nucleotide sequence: TGTGCCAGCAGCTCTACAGACATACAAGAGACCCAGTACTTC. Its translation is CASSSTDIQETQYF.

CDR3 loop: CASTKENREEKLFF. In DNA form, the CDR3 reads TGTGCCAGCACCAAAGAGAACCGGGAGGAAAAACTGTTTTTT. This chain joins TRBV7-9 and TRBJ1-4; D uncertain. The CDR3 is 14 residues long. The V end lost 7 bases, the J end lost 8 bases, and 17 bases lay between the germline ends. Germline values: CDR1 SEHNR, CDR2 FQNEAQ (reference sequence).

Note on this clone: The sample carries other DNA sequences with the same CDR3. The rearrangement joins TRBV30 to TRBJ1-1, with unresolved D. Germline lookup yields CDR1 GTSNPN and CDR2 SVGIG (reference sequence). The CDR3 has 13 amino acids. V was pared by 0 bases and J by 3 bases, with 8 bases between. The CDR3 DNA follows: TGTGCCTGGAGTGTACAAGGCTACACTGAAGCTTTCTTT. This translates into CAWSVQGYTEAFF.

The CDR3 region is CASSYSSGNEQFF. CDR3 sequence (DNA): TGTGCCAGCAGTTACTCTTCGGGGAATGAGCAGTTCTTC. J is TRBJ2-1 and V is TRBV6-5; D may be TRBD2 (5 bases). V was clipped by 0 bases and J by 7 bases, with 7 bases between them. The CDR3 is 13 amino acids. Germline CDR1 is MNHEY and CDR2 is SVGAGI.

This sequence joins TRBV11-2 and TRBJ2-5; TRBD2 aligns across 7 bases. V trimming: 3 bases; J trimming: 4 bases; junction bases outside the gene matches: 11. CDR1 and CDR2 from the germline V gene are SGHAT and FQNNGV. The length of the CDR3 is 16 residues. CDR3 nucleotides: TGTGCCAGCAGCTTCAACCGATGGGGGGGAGCAGAGACCCAGTACTTC. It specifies CASSFNRWGGAETQYF.

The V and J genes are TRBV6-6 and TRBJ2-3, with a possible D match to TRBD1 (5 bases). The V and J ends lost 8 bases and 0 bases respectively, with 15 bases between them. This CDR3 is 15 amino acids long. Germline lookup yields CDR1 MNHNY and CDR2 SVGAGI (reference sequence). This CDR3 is CASGRGTSSTDTQYF. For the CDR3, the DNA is TGTGCCAGCGGAAGGGGCACCTCTAGCACAGATACGCAGTATTTT.